This is a list of T cell receptor beta chains from one sample in a study of blood T cell dynamics during melanoma immunotherapy. The table came from immunoSEQ multiplex PCR; TCRdb's copy has only in-frame clones and leaves some out. The data contain more than 15,000 clones, 65% to 90% of them singletons. Sequenced material: blood, taken from a patient treated with checkpoint blockade. The source is a human donor with melanoma. Both conserved end residues are part of each CDR3.

v_gene: TRBV7-2
j_gene: TRBJ2-3
CDR3aa: CASSPGTSGGWSDTQYF

v_gene: TRBV7-2
j_gene: TRBJ2-7
CDR3aa: CASSLRGDTIYEQYF

v_gene: TRBV11-3
j_gene: TRBJ2-7
CDR3aa: CASSLGFSGSNEQYF

v_gene: TRBV19
j_gene: TRBJ2-2
CDR3aa: CASSPHPGELFF

v_gene: TRBV19
j_gene: TRBJ2-3
CDR3aa: CASSISASGEGARADTQYF

v_gene: TRBV9
j_gene: TRBJ2-2
CDR3aa: CASSATGGTGELFF

v_gene: TRBV7-3
j_gene: TRBJ2-7
CDR3aa: CASSPQAHEQYF

v_gene: TRBV6-4
j_gene: TRBJ2-3
CDR3aa: CASSDGVAGTDTQYF

v_gene: TRBV7-2
j_gene: TRBJ2-1
CDR3aa: CASSLGFSGEQFF

v_gene: TRBV30
j_gene: TRBJ2-1
CDR3aa: CAWSVQADNEQFF

v_gene: TRBV19
j_gene: TRBJ2-1
CDR3aa: CASSEIGSDEQFF